One sample yielded the 32 T cell receptor beta chains listed below, sequenced in a study of human T cells and chemical hapten exposure (dated by TCRdb to the early 2020s). This sample's time point label indicates: healthy volunteer bleed at 2 weeks. Total RNA was extracted from unfractionated whole blood that had been collected in Tempus Blood RNA tubes. The library was built by means of RACE. TCRdb names NextSeq 500 as the instrument used. TCRdb took the public reads, trimmed them with fastp at Q25, ran MiXCR for clone calling and kept in-frame beta chains. When rows share a CDR3 protein, they turn into one entry using the most common DNA and genes. Counted in this sample were about 47,000 distinct CDR3 sequences; around 4.5% of them appeared once. The biggest ten clones account for 5.8% of the sample. The sequencing sample was made of whole blood. These receptors originate from a human donor in good health. Some clones in this sample may be carry-over from other donors' samples.

In this sample, this clonotype turned up many times. This chain links TRBV2 with TRBJ2-2; perhaps TRBD1 as D (5 bases). The CDR3 is made up of 15 amino acids. Trimming cost V 4 bases and J 0 bases, with 9 bases left between them. From germline, CDR1 is SNHLY and CDR2 FYNNEI. CDR3 coding DNA: TGTGCCAGCAGTGTAGGGGATGCGAACACCGGGGAGCTGTTTTTT. Amino acid sequence: CASSVGDANTGELFF.

This clonotype was picked up a small number of times. This chain joins TRBV20-1 and TRBJ1-2; 8 bases line up with TRBD1. CDR1 is DFQATT and CDR2 is SNEGSKA in the germline V gene (reference sequence). The CDR3 spans 13 residues. The junction had 6 bases not matched to a gene; V was cut back by 5 bases and J by 4 bases. As DNA, the CDR3 is TGCAGTGCTCCGGACAGGGTAATCTATGGCTACACCTTC. Encoded protein: CSAPDRVIYGYTF.

This chain connects TRBV28 to TRBJ1-6; perhaps TRBD1 as D (5 bases). Per the germline V gene, CDR1 is MDHEN and CDR2 is SYDVKM. The germline V and J ends were trimmed by 1 base and 0 bases, with 7 bases remaining between them. CDR3 size: 16 residues. The CDR3 reads CASSLSGSSYNSPLHF. Here the CDR3 DNA reads TGTGCCAGCAGTTTATCAGGGAGCTCCTATAATTCACCCCTCCACTTT.

This clonotype was observed many times. The rearrangement uses TRBV11-2 and TRBJ2-3, with D perhaps TRBD2 (6 bases). V was clipped by 1 base and J by 0 bases, with 8 bases between them. This CDR3 contains 15 residues. Germline V gives CDR1 SGHAT, CDR2 FQNNGV. For the CDR3, the DNA is TGTGCCAGCAGCTTAGTAGCGGCTAGCACAGATACGCAGTATTTT. Translating gives CASSLVAASTDTQYF. The variable domain in full, with the rest retrieved from reference TRBV11-2 and TRBJ2-3, is EAGVAQSPRYKIIEKRQSVAFWCNPISGHATLYWYQQILGQGPKLLIQFQNNGVVDDSQLPKDRFSAERLKGVDSTLKIQPAKLEDSAVYLCASSLVAASTDTQYFGPGTRLTVL.

Many counts were recorded for this clonotype. The chain links TRBV4-2 to TRBJ1-5; 8 nucleotides match TRBD1. CDR1 is LGHNA, CDR2 YNFKEQ, per germline. This CDR3 region has 16 residues. The junction had 12 bases not matched to a gene; V was cut back by 4 bases and J by 7 bases. This CDR3 reads CASSLGQGPGSQPQHF. The CDR3 DNA sequence: TGTGCCAGCAGCCTCGGACAGGGACCGGGTAGCCAGCCCCAGCATTTT.

This clonotype appeared many times. This chain uses TRBV20-1 with TRBJ2-1; D unclear. The V gene's germline CDR1 is DFQATT and CDR2 SNEGSKA (reference sequence). The ends were cut back, 5 bases at V and 8 bases at J, with 13 bases in the middle. CDR3 length: 12 amino acids. CDR3 loop: CSAYFVGYEQFF. The CDR3 coding sequence is TGCAGTGCTTATTTTGTGGGATATGAGCAGTTCTTC.

This clonotype was counted many times. This chain uses TRBV25-1 with TRBJ1-1; D perhaps matches TRBD1 (5 bases). Per the germline V gene, CDR1 is MGHDK and CDR2 is SYGVNS. V lost 5 bases and J 1 base, leaving 11 bases between the germline ends. This CDR3 is built from 14 residues. CDR3 in DNA: TGTGCCAGCAGTAATGGGGGAGGGAACACTGAAGCTTTCTTT. It translates to CASSNGGGNTEAFF.

This clonotype was counted between two and nine times. The gene calls are TRBV4-1 and TRBJ2-3; the D gene is possibly TRBD1 (5 bases). V lost 3 bases and J 3 bases, leaving 16 bases between the germline ends. CDR1 is MGHRA and CDR2 is YSYEKL in the germline V gene. The CDR3 covers 16 residues. The DNA for the CDR3 is TGCGCCAGCAGCCATAAAGGGGCAGACAGAACAGATACGCAGTATTTT. It translates to CASSHKGADRTDTQYF.

This chain uses TRBV25-1 with TRBJ2-4; either TRBD1 or TRBD2 may fit D (5 bases each). The CDR3 runs 16 residues. Germline CDR1 MGHDK, CDR2 SYGVNS. The V gene lost 4 bases and the J gene lost 3 bases, with 16 bases spanning the gap. Written as DNA, the CDR3 is TGTGCCAGCAGTGCCTCCGGACCGAGGGGCAAAAACATTCAGTACTTC. Translating it yields CASSASGPRGKNIQYF. The whole variable domain, filled in from reference TRBV25-1 and TRBJ2-4, reads EADIYQTPRYLVIGTGKKITLECSQTMGHDKMYWYQQDPGMELHLIHYSYGVNSTEKGDLSSESTVSRIRTEHFPLTLESARPSHTSQYLCASSASGPRGKNIQYFGAGTRLSVL.

V is TRBV9 and J is TRBJ2-5; 8 nucleotides line up with TRBD1. The germline V gene encodes CDR1 SGDLS and CDR2 YYNGEE. Trimming took 4 bases from V and 2 from J; bases not matched to a gene: 7. The CDR3 loop spans 15 amino acids. The CDR3 DNA reads TGTGCCAGCAGCCCCAGGGGGCGAGTGCAAGAGACCCAGTACTTC. It encodes CASSPRGRVQETQYF.

This clonotype has just a few counts. The chain couples TRBV29-1 to TRBJ2-1; TRBD1 agrees at 9 bases. The CDR3 is made up of 13 amino acids. V shed 2 bases and J 7 bases; nucleotides not matched to a gene: 3. Per germline, CDR1 SQVTM and CDR2 ANQGSEA. The CDR3 DNA reads as TGCAGCGTTGAAAGGGACAGGGTAAATGAGCAGTTCTTC. Protein: CSVERDRVNEQFF.

This clonotype has a count of ten or more. This chain connects TRBV15 to TRBJ2-1, with D tentatively TRBD2 (6 bases). V was clipped by 4 bases and J by 1 base, with 8 bases between them. Per germline, CDR1 LNHNV and CDR2 YYDKDF (reference sequence). This CDR3 region has 14 residues. CDR3 sequence (DNA): TGTGCCACCAGCATCGGGAGTTCCTACAATGAGCAGTTCTTC. This gives the protein CATSIGSSYNEQFF.

The CDR3 here is CASSFAGSNQPQHF. The CDR3 coding sequence is TGTGCCAGCAGTTTTGCGGGGAGCAATCAGCCCCAGCATTTT. The chain carries TRBV12-3 or TRBV12-4 and TRBJ1-5; D is ambiguous. This CDR3 has 14 residues. Trimming shortened V by 3 bases and J by 1 base, and 7 bases separated the two germline ends.

This clonotype occurred many times. The genes are TRBV7-3 and TRBJ2-3; D uncertain. From germline, CDR1 is SGHTA and CDR2 FQGTGA. V was shortened by 5 bases and J by 0 bases, with 6 bases between the two germline ends. CDR3 length equals 13 residues. CDR3 in amino acids: CASSPFSTDTQYF. CDR3 nucleotides: TGTGCCAGCAGCCCCTTTAGCACAGATACGCAGTATTTT.

This clonotype was found many times. V is TRBV28 and J is TRBJ2-7, with D unclear. The CDR3 sequence is 12 residues long. CDR1 and CDR2 from the germline V gene are MDHEN and SYDVKM. V was cut by 7 bases and J by 2 bases, with 9 bases left in between. CDR3 in amino acids: CASTGPTYEQYF. For the CDR3, the DNA is TGTGCCAGCACGGGCCCCACCTACGAGCAGTACTTC.

V usage is TRBV11-2 and J usage is TRBJ2-3; 10 positions match TRBD2. Germline V gene data show CDR1 as SGHAT and CDR2 as FQNNGV. J was trimmed by 2 bases and V by 2 bases; bases with no gene match: 7. CDR3 length: 17 residues. The CDR3 region is CASSLLNLAGVTDTQYF. CDR3 DNA: TGTGCCAGCAGCTTACTGAACCTAGCGGGGGTCACAGATACGCAGTATTTT.

This clonotype was found a few times. The V and J genes are TRBV5-1 and TRBJ1-1; tentative D call: TRBD1 (6 bases). Germline assignment: CDR1 SGHRS and CDR2 YFSETQ. The CDR3 loop spans 11 amino acids. With 3 bases removed from V and 11 bases from J, the gap between germline ends came to 11 bases. CDR3 in DNA: TGCGCCAGCAGCTCACAGGGAGTGGCTTTCTTT. Amino acid sequence: CASSSQGVAFF.

The sample holds many counts of this clonotype. The chain recombines TRBV27 with TRBJ1-1, with D possibly being TRBD1 (5 bases). This CDR3 region has 13 residues. V shed 6 bases and J shed 0 bases, with 8 bases lying between them. The germline V gene has CDR1 MNHEY and CDR2 SMNVEV (reference sequence). The CDR3 protein is CASRGTVNTEAFF. The CDR3 DNA is TGTGCCAGCAGGGGGACGGTGAACACTGAAGCTTTCTTT.

This clonotype was picked up many times. The chain has TRBV27 and TRBJ2-3, with D uncertain. This CDR3 contains 12 residues. CDR1 and CDR2 (germline): MNHEY, SMNVEV (reference sequence). V lost 3 bases and J lost 4, with 5 bases in between. Here the CDR3 DNA reads TGTGCCAGCAGTTTCCCCTCAGATACGCAGTATTTT. Protein: CASSFPSDTQYF.

This clonotype was detected ten times or more. CDR3 protein: CASSSGSNTGELFF. The CDR3 DNA follows: TGTGCCAGCAGTTCTGGGTCTAACACCGGGGAGCTGTTTTTT. This chain uses TRBV28 with TRBJ2-2; D remains unclear. Germline assignment: CDR1 MDHEN and CDR2 SYDVKM. The length of the CDR3 is 14 residues. With 4 bases removed from V and 2 bases from J, the gap between germline ends came to 8 bases.

This clonotype appeared many times. The genes are TRBV5-1 and TRBJ2-1; maybe TRBD2 (6 bases). Trimming cost V 4 bases and J 4 bases, with 12 bases left between them. Germline CDR1 and CDR2: SGHRS and YFSETQ. The CDR3 spans 14 residues. The CDR3 sequence: CASSQTEGYNEQFF. CDR3 nucleotides: TGCGCCAGCAGCCAGACGGAGGGATACAATGAGCAGTTCTTC. Supplemented by reference TRBV5-1 and TRBJ2-1, the full variable domain reads KAGVTQTPRYLIKTRGQQVTLSCSPISGHRSVSWYQQTPGQGLQFLFEYFSETQRNKGNFPGRFSGRQFSNSRSEMNVSTLELGDSALYLCASSQTEGYNEQFFGPGTRLTVL.

The V and J genes are TRBV6-6 and TRBJ2-2, with 13 bases identical to TRBD2. J lost 4 bases, V lost 2 bases, and 4 bases had no gene match. The CDR3 totals 17 residues. CDR1 is MNHNY, CDR2 SVGAGI, per germline (reference sequence). DNA of the CDR3: TGTGCCAGCAGTTACAGGACTAGCGGGAGATCCACCGGGGAGCTGTTTTTT. Translated, it gives CASSYRTSGRSTGELFF.

In this sample, this clonotype turned up many times. The chain joins TRBV2 to TRBJ2-2; D perhaps matches TRBD2 (5 bases). The germline V gene has CDR1 SNHLY and CDR2 FYNNEI. The CDR3 runs to 14 residues. Trimming took off 6 bases at V and 6 bases at J, with 14 bases between the two ends. The CDR3 here is CASSRRLLAGELFF. The CDR3 nucleotides are TGTGCCAGCAGCCGTCGACTATTGGCCGGGGAGCTGTTTTTT.

There are many counts of this clonotype. The V call is TRBV7-8, the J call TRBJ1-5; D is possibly TRBD1 (6 bases). The CDR3 is 16 amino acids. CDR1 and CDR2 from the germline V gene are SGHVS and FQNEAQ. V was trimmed by 4 bases and J by 1 base, leaving 14 bases between them. The CDR3 nucleotides read TGTGCCAGCAGCTCCCCATTGAGGGGGAGCAATCAGCCCCAGCATTTT. This sequence encodes CASSSPLRGSNQPQHF.

There are many counts of this clonotype. The chain is built from TRBV7-3 and TRBJ2-1; 8 bases are a match to TRBD1. This CDR3 has 14 residues. Germline V lookup: CDR1 SGHTA, CDR2 FQGTGA. Trimming cost V 1 base and J 5 bases; bases outside gene matches: 1. For the CDR3, the DNA is TGTGCCAGCAGCTTAAACAGGGGGGACAATGAGCAGTTCTTC. The encoded protein is CASSLNRGDNEQFF.

This clonotype was seen repeatedly, ten times or more. This chain joins TRBV7-8 and TRBJ2-7, with TRBD1 matching over 9 bases. This CDR3 contains 15 residues. Germline loops: CDR1 SGHVS, CDR2 FQNEAQ. The V gene end was trimmed by 3 bases and the J gene end by 2 bases; junction bases not matched to a gene: 5. CDR3: CASSLTDRGPYEQYF. CDR3 nucleotides: TGTGCCAGCAGCTTGACGGACAGGGGTCCCTACGAGCAGTACTTC.

This clonotype was observed a handful of times. The rearrangement links TRBV5-1 to TRBJ1-2; weak D call: TRBD1 (6 bases). Trimming removed 3 bases from V and 2 bases from J, with 11 bases in between. The CDR3 is made up of 14 amino acids. The germline CDR1 and CDR2 sequences are SGHRS and YFSETQ. The CDR3 bases are TGCGCCAGCAGCTCGATTACAGGGAACTATGGCTACACCTTC. This codes for CASSSITGNYGYTF.

In its sample, this clonotype is medium-sized. V gene TRBV6-5 combines with J gene TRBJ1-1; possibly TRBD1 for D (5 bases). In germline, CDR1 is MNHEY, CDR2 SVGAGI. Trimming removed 5 bases from V and 6 bases from J, with 10 bases in between. This CDR3 region has 12 residues. The CDR3, as DNA: TGTGCCAGCAGTGTGAGGGGAGCTGAAGCTTTCTTT. This encodes CASSVRGAEAFF.

The chain employs TRBV20-1 and TRBJ2-1; 10 bases match TRBD2. CDR1 DFQATT and CDR2 SNEGSKA come from the germline V gene (reference sequence). Losses at the gene ends were 1 base for V and 7 bases for J; bases not matched to a gene: 4. This CDR3 has 14 residues. The CDR3 loop reads CSARVSGRGNEQFF. CDR3 DNA sequence: TGCAGTGCTAGAGTGAGCGGGAGGGGGAATGAGCAGTTCTTC.

This clonotype showed up just a few times. The chain carries TRBV5-6 and TRBJ1-1, with no clear D. V lost 2 bases and J lost 5, with 13 bases in between. The CDR3 consists of 14 residues. Germline CDR1 is SGHDT and CDR2 is YYEEEE. CDR3 in amino acids: CASSFRRAGTEAFF. DNA of the CDR3: TGTGCCAGCAGCTTCCGGAGGGCTGGTACTGAAGCTTTCTTT.

Ten or more counts support this clonotype. This sequence joins TRBV28 and TRBJ1-1, with unresolved D. From germline, CDR1 is MDHEN and CDR2 SYDVKM. Trimming stripped 8 bases from V and 3 bases from J, with 22 bases between. The CDR3 totals 16 residues. Here the CDR3 reads CASRGLVVRADTEAFF. The CDR3 region has the DNA TGTGCCAGCCGAGGACTTGTGGTCCGAGCTGACACTGAAGCTTTCTTT.

Ten or more counts support this clonotype. This rearrangement joins TRBV20-1 to TRBJ1-6, with unresolved D. V lost 4 bases and J 4 bases, leaving 11 bases between the germline ends. The CDR3 has 14 amino acids. Germline CDR1 DFQATT, CDR2 SNEGSKA (reference sequence). The CDR3 region has the DNA TGCAGTGCTACGGAAGGGAATTATAATTCACCCCTCCACTTT. This translates into CSATEGNYNSPLHF.